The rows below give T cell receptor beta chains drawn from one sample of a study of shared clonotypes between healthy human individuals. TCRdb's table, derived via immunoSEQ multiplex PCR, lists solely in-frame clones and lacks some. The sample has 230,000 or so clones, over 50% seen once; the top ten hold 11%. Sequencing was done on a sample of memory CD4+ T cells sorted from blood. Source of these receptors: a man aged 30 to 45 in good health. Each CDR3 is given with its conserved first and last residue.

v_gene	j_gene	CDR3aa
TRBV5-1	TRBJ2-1	CASSFGLAGENEQFF
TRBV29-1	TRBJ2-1	CSVNLRAGRYNEQFF
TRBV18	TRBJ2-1	CASSPLPGTGGGGNYNEQFF
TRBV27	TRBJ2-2	CASTPAGTSGNGKLFF
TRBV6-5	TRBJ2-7	CASSYLGSEQYF
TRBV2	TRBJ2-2	CASRGPLNTGELFF
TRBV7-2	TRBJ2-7	CASSPGQFYEQYF
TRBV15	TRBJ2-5	CATSRDPRTGETQYF
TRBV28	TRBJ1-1	CASSFGGDSGNTEAFF
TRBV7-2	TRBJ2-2	CASSLNYKANTGELFF
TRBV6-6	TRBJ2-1	CASSYSNAGGEQFF
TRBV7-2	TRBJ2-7	CASSSYGEQYF
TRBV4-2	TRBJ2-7	CASSQAGTSGGSRYF